A single sample gave rise to the 31 T cell receptor beta chains below, sequenced in a study of Ad26.COV2.S vaccination and SARS-CoV-2 variants. Stated treatment: about 20 received Ad26.COV2.S at low or high dose, single or two shots; a few received placebo; per-sample allocation not given. Following the first vaccine or placebo injection, samples were taken on day 63. Using immunoSEQ multiplex PCR, the repertoire was profiled, and TCRdb retains in-frame clones only, with some absent. The data hold about 500,000 clones, with roughly 87% observed a single time. The input for sequencing was peripheral blood, taken in a trial of Ad26.COV2.S vaccine versus placebo. Receptors originate from a person between 18 and 65 years old who received the Ad26.COV2.S COVID-19 vaccine or a placebo.

This chain connects TRBV28 to TRBJ1-1, with D tentatively TRBD1 (6 bases). This CDR3 has 13 amino acids. The germline V gene has CDR1 MDHEN and CDR2 SYDVKM. V was pared by 2 bases and J by 2 bases, with 6 bases between. The DNA of the CDR3 is TGTGCCAGCAGTTTAGGGGGCAACACTGAAGCTTTCTTT. Protein sequence: CASSLGGNTEAFF.

This clone was recorded a few times. The chain recombines TRBV5-4 with TRBJ1-5; weak D call: TRBD1 (6 bases). V was cut by 4 bases and J by 0 bases, with 14 bases left in between. Germline V gene data show CDR1 as SGHNT and CDR2 as YYREEE (reference sequence). The CDR3 covers 16 residues. CDR3 nucleotides: TGTGCCAGCAGCGTGACAGGAGGGGGTAGCAATCAGCCCCAGCATTTT. Translating it yields CASSVTGGGSNQPQHF.

Regarding this clone: The junction does not match germline at one end; this may be a read error. The chain carries TRBV4-2 and TRBJ2-7, with 11 nucleotides matching TRBD2. CDR3 length equals 16 residues. Germline V CDR1 and CDR2: LGHNA, YNFKEQ. The CDR3 coding sequence is TGTGCCAGCAGGCAAGAAACTGGGACTAGCGGTTACGAGCAGTACTTC. Translated, it gives CASRQETGTSGYEQYF.

A note on this clone: The sample holds other DNA sequences that translate to the same CDR3. The chain couples TRBV24-1 to TRBJ1-2, with a weak D call TRBD1 (6 bases). Deletions cut 3 bases from V and 8 bases from J, with 9 bases between. The CDR3 runs to 12 residues. Germline CDR1 and CDR2: KGHDR and SFDVKD. CDR3 sequence: CATSDTGSGYTF. CDR3 sequence (DNA): TGTGCCACCAGTGATACAGGGTCCGGCTACACCTTC.

J is TRBJ1-1 and V is TRBV9; a weak D match, TRBD1 (5 bases). The CDR3 is 14 amino acids. The V gene's germline CDR1 is SGDLS and CDR2 YYNGEE. The V end lost 4 bases, the J end lost 0 bases, and 10 bases lay between the germline ends. Here the CDR3 DNA reads TGTGCCAGCAGCTCCACGACAGTGAACACTGAAGCTTTCTTT. Protein sequence: CASSSTTVNTEAFF.

This chain links TRBV4-1 with TRBJ2-7; a possible D gene is TRBD1 (6 bases). Trimming cost V 0 bases and J 6 bases, with 21 bases left between them. Looked up from germline, CDR1 is MGHRA and CDR2 is YSYEKL. The CDR3 consists of 17 residues. For the CDR3, the DNA is TGCGCCAGCAGCCAAGAGTACAGGGCGACAGGTATGGGCGAGCAGTACTTC. Residues: CASSQEYRATGMGEQYF.

The V gene is TRBV21-1, the J gene TRBJ2-5; whether TRBD1, the table's D call, matches the DNA was not checked. TRBV21-1 is designated a pseudogene. This CDR3 contains 16 residues. This CDR3 reads CASSERPGYPQETQYF. Written as DNA, the CDR3 is TGTGCCAGCAGTGAACGCCCAGGGTACCCGCAAGAGACCCAGTACTTC.

The chain employs TRBV6-1 and TRBJ1-1; D gene unclear. Germline CDR1 is MNHNS and CDR2 is SASEGT. The V end lost 2 bases, the J end lost 0 bases, and 7 bases lay between the germline ends. This CDR3 has 14 residues. The CDR3 reads CASSERIMNTEAFF. CDR3 bases: TGTGCCAGCAGTGAACGGATCATGAACACTGAAGCTTTCTTT.

This rearrangement joins TRBV5-1 to TRBJ2-1; TRBD2 aligns across 8 bases. V dropped 1 base and J dropped 6; count of bases not matched to a gene: 9. Per the germline V gene, CDR1 is SGHRS and CDR2 is YFSETQ. This CDR3 is 16 amino acids long. The CDR3 DNA sequence: TGCGCCAGCAGCTTGACTACCCATAGCGGGACCAATGAGCAGTTCTTC. Translation: CASSLTTHSGTNEQFF.

The chain links TRBV18 to TRBJ2-3, with TRBD2 matching over 7 bases. V shed 2 bases, J shed 2 bases, and the junction held 7 bases outside the gene matches. The CDR3 is 16 residues long. Germline loops: CDR1 KGHSH, CDR2 LQKENI. CDR3 nucleotides: TGTGCCAGCTCACCAAGGCGGGGGAGAAACACAGATACGCAGTATTTT. Translating gives CASSPRRGRNTDTQYF.

This clone was detected a few times. This rearrangement joins TRBV6-5 to TRBJ1-1, with D perhaps matching TRBD1 (6 bases). The CDR3 extends over 15 amino acids. Germline CDR1 MNHEY, CDR2 SVGAGI. Trimming removed 2 bases at V and 1 base at J, with 11 bases between. For the CDR3, the DNA is TGTGCCAGCAGTTACGCCGGACAGAAGAACACTGAAGCTTTCTTT. It translates to CASSYAGQKNTEAFF.

The chain combines TRBV28 with TRBJ2-7; tentatively, D is TRBD2 (5 bases). Germline CDR1 reads MDHEN; CDR2 reads SYDVKM. The CDR3 length is 13 residues. Deletions cut 5 bases from V and 4 bases from J, with 12 bases between. DNA for the CDR3: TGTGCCAGCAGTCCCCCTCGGGGATACGAGCAGTACTTC. Amino acids: CASSPPRGYEQYF.

The chain links TRBV9 to TRBJ2-2; tentatively, D is TRBD2 (5 bases). The CDR3 is made up of 17 amino acids. The germline V gene has CDR1 SGDLS and CDR2 YYNGEE. Between the trimmed V and J ends, which lost 4 bases and 1 base, there was a span of 17 bases. CDR3 in amino acids: CASSPRSGGLNTGELFF. CDR3 nucleotides: TGTGCCAGCAGCCCCCGCTCGGGCGGGCTGAACACCGGGGAGCTGTTTTTT.

This clone is a singleton in its sample. The chain links TRBV4-3 to TRBJ2-7; 8 nucleotides match TRBD1. Per germline, CDR1 LGHNA and CDR2 YSLEER. Germline trimming cut 4 bases from V and 2 bases from J; bases unmatched to any gene: 7. CDR3 length equals 15 residues. The CDR3 nucleotides read TGCGCCAGCAGCCCCTGGACAGGGACCCCCTACGAGCAGTACTTC. Its protein product is CASSPWTGTPYEQYF.

This clone was detected a few times. J is TRBJ1-1 and V is TRBV28; possibly TRBD1 for D (5 bases). V was shortened by 1 base and J by 3 bases, with 9 bases between the two germline ends. CDR1 and CDR2 from the germline V gene are MDHEN and SYDVKM. The CDR3 is 14 residues long. The CDR3: CASSLYDRDTEAFF. CDR3 bases: TGTGCCAGCAGTTTATACGACAGAGACACTGAAGCTTTCTTT.

V usage is TRBV6-2 or TRBV6-3 and J usage is TRBJ2-6; D is perhaps TRBD2 (5 bases). The V and J ends lost 0 bases and 0 bases respectively, with 12 bases between them. The CDR3 is 18 amino acids. Looked up from germline, CDR1 is MNHEY and CDR2 is SVGEGT. The CDR3 region is CASSYSGASLSGANVLTF. DNA for the CDR3: TGTGCCAGCAGTTACTCGGGAGCCAGCCTCTCTGGGGCCAACGTCCTGACTTTC.

The chain is built from TRBV6-5 and TRBJ2-1; D is tentatively TRBD1 or TRBD2 (5 bases each). With 7 bases removed from V and 4 bases from J, the gap between germline ends came to 14 bases. In germline, CDR1 is MNHEY, CDR2 SVGAGI. This CDR3 has 14 amino acids. CDR3 region: CASTPGTRYNEQFF. CDR3 nucleotides: TGTGCCAGCACCCCCGGGACCCGGTACAATGAGCAGTTCTTC.

This chain uses TRBV5-1 with TRBJ2-1; D is possibly TRBD1 or TRBD2 (6 bases each). V lost 3 bases to trimming and J lost 9 bases, with 19 bases between them. Looked up from germline, CDR1 is SGHRS and CDR2 is YFSETQ. The CDR3 contains 15 residues. In nucleotides, the CDR3 is TGCGCCAGCAGCTGGGGGGCGGGGCTCGAGGGTGAGCAGTTCTTC. Residues: CASSWGAGLEGEQFF. Looking up the rest from reference TRBV5-1 and TRBJ2-1 gives the full variable domain: KAGVTQTPRYLIKTRGQQVTLSCSPISGHRSVSWYQQTPGQGLQFLFEYFSETQRNKGNFPGRFSGRQFSNSRSEMNVSTLELGDSALYLCASSWGAGLEGEQFFGPGTRLTVL.

The J gene is TRBJ2-7, the V gene TRBV28; D uncertain. The CDR3 totals 15 residues. Trimming shortened V by 2 bases and J by 2 bases, and 13 bases separated the two germline ends. From germline, CDR1 is MDHEN and CDR2 SYDVKM. The CDR3 DNA reads as TGTGCCAGCAGTTTAGAGGCCAATAATCCCTACGAGCAGTACTTC. It translates to CASSLEANNPYEQYF.

This rearrangement joins TRBV7-9 to TRBJ2-7; D possibly corresponds to TRBD2 (6 bases). V lost 3 bases, J lost 2 bases, and 14 bases lay in between. The CDR3 runs 15 residues. From germline, CDR1 is SEHNR and CDR2 FQNEAQ (reference sequence). The CDR3 DNA follows: TGTGCCAGCAGCTTGGCAACCGGGACTCCCTACGAGCAGTACTTC. Translated: CASSLATGTPYEQYF.

The genes are TRBV13 and TRBJ1-5; D gene uncertain. Trimming left V 4 bases short and J 2 bases short, with 12 bases between. The CDR3 sequence is 15 residues long. From germline, CDR1 is PRHDT and CDR2 FYEKMQ (reference sequence). CDR3 amino acids: CASSSHREGNQPQHF. Written as DNA, the CDR3 is TGTGCCAGCAGCTCTCACCGCGAGGGCAATCAGCCCCAGCATTTT.

V gene TRBV11-2 combines with J gene TRBJ2-2, with D possibly being TRBD2 (6 bases). The CDR3 is 16 residues long. Trimming shortened V by 1 base and J by 2 bases, and 11 bases separated the two germline ends. Germline V gene data show CDR1 as SGHAT and CDR2 as FQNNGV. CDR3 in amino acids: CASSLGASANTGELFF. The CDR3 DNA sequence: TGTGCCAGCAGCTTAGGGGCTAGCGCAAACACCGGGGAGCTGTTTTTT. The variable domain in full, with the rest retrieved from reference TRBV11-2 and TRBJ2-2, is EAGVAQSPRYKIIEKRQSVAFWCNPISGHATLYWYQQILGQGPKLLIQFQNNGVVDDSQLPKDRFSAERLKGVDSTLKIQPAKLEDSAVYLCASSLGASANTGELFFGEGSRLTVL.

The rearrangement joins TRBV19 to TRBJ1-5; TRBD1 aligns across 7 bases. Unmatched junction bases numbered 9, after V lost 4 bases and J lost 0 bases. This CDR3 has 17 residues. Germline loops: CDR1 LNHDA, CDR2 SQIVND (reference sequence). The CDR3 is CASSTHGTADSNQPQHF. The CDR3, as DNA: TGTGCCAGTAGTACGCACGGGACAGCTGATAGCAATCAGCCCCAGCATTTT. The whole variable domain, filled in from reference TRBV19 and TRBJ1-5, reads DGGITQSPKYLFRKEGQNVTLSCEQNLNHDAMYWYRQDPGQGLRLIYYSQIVNDFQKGDIAEGYSVSREKKESFPLTVTSAQKNPTAFYLCASSTHGTADSNQPQHFGDGTRLSIL.

The V gene is TRBV7-6, the J gene TRBJ2-1; possible D gene TRBD2, 6 bases. The CDR3 is made up of 12 amino acids. Germline V gene data show CDR1 as SGHVS and CDR2 as FNYEAQ. The ends were cut back, 0 bases at V and 13 bases at J, with 10 bases in the middle. CDR3 sequence reads: CASSLAGRSQFF. The CDR3, as DNA: TGTGCCAGCAGCTTAGCGGGGAGGTCACAGTTCTTC.

The chain couples TRBV5-4 to TRBJ1-1; D may be TRBD1 (6 bases). CDR3 length: 13 amino acids. The V and J ends lost 0 bases and 6 bases respectively, with 9 bases between them. Germline CDR1 reads SGHNT; CDR2 reads YYREEE (reference sequence). This CDR3 reads CASSLDSGAEAFF. The DNA of the CDR3 is TGTGCCAGCAGCTTGGACTCAGGGGCTGAAGCTTTCTTT.

The J gene is TRBJ2-7, the V gene TRBV5-1; TRBD2 might be the D (5 bases). This CDR3 has 17 residues. Trimming shortened V by 2 bases and J by 2 bases, and 20 bases separated the two germline ends. Germline V gene sequence: CDR1 SGHRS, CDR2 YFSETQ. Written as DNA, the CDR3 is TGCGCCAGCAGCTTTGGGCCCCCCTTCGGGATTGCCTACGAGCAGTACTTC. Its protein is CASSFGPPFGIAYEQYF.

This chain connects TRBV11-2 to TRBJ1-1, with D unresolved. CDR1 and CDR2 (germline): SGHAT, FQNNGV. This CDR3 spans 14 amino acids. Trimming took 1 base from V and 6 from J, leaving 12 bases between them. CDR3 protein: CASSLVLAGSEAFF. CDR3 DNA sequence: TGTGCCAGCAGCTTAGTGCTGGCGGGTTCTGAAGCTTTCTTT. Looking up the rest from reference TRBV11-2 and TRBJ1-1 gives the full variable domain: EAGVAQSPRYKIIEKRQSVAFWCNPISGHATLYWYQQILGQGPKLLIQFQNNGVVDDSQLPKDRFSAERLKGVDSTLKIQPAKLEDSAVYLCASSLVLAGSEAFFGQGTRLTVV.

The V gene is TRBV28, the J gene TRBJ1-5; 9 nucleotides agree with TRBD1. The CDR3 extends over 14 amino acids. Trimming took 5 bases from V and 6 from J; bases not matched to a gene: 5. CDR1 is MDHEN, CDR2 SYDVKM, per germline. Here the CDR3 reads CASSGTGLSQPQHF. In DNA form, the CDR3 reads TGTGCCAGCAGTGGGACAGGGCTGAGTCAGCCCCAGCATTTT.

This clone was seen only once. The chain uses TRBV19 and TRBJ2-1; 9 bases agree with TRBD1. The CDR3 runs to 15 residues. J lost 5 bases, V lost 1 base, and 3 bases had no gene match. The V gene's germline CDR1 is LNHDA and CDR2 SQIVND (reference sequence). The CDR3 nucleotides read TGTGCCAGTAGTATAGTCGGACAGGGGCACAATGAGCAGTTCTTC. It codes for CASSIVGQGHNEQFF.

This chain uses TRBV5-1 with TRBJ1-2; D is ambiguous. Between the trimmed V and J ends, which lost 0 bases and 6 bases, there was a span of 9 bases. Germline V gives CDR1 SGHRS, CDR2 YFSETQ. The CDR3 is made up of 13 amino acids. CDR3 residues: CASSLEGQDGYTF. As DNA, the CDR3 is TGCGCCAGCAGCTTGGAGGGTCAGGATGGCTACACCTTC.

The chain recombines TRBV9 with TRBJ2-7, with D unresolved. The V end was cut by 1 base, the J end by 3 bases, with 14 bases between. The germline CDR1 and CDR2 sequences are SGDLS and YYNGEE. The CDR3 is 15 residues long. The CDR3 DNA is TGTGCCAGCAGCGTATCAACCGGATCTCTCTACGAGCAGTACTTC. Its translation is CASSVSTGSLYEQYF. Full variable domain (rest looked up from reference TRBV9 and TRBJ2-7): DSGVTQTPKHLITATGQRVTLRCSPRSGDLSVYWYQQSLDQGLQFLIQYYNGEERAKGNILERFSAQQFPDLHSELNLSSLELGDSALYFCASSVSTGSLYEQYFGPGTRLTVT.